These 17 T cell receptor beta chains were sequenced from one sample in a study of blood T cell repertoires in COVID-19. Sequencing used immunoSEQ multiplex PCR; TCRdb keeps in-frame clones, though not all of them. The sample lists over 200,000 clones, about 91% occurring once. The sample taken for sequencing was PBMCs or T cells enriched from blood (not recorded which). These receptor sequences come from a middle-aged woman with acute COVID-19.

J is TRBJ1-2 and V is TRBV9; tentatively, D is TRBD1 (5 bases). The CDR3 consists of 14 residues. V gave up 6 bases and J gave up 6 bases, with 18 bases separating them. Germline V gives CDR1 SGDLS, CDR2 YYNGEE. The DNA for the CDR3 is TGTGCCAGCACCCCAGAATGGGGGGGGGATGGCTACACCTTC. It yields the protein CASTPEWGGDGYTF.

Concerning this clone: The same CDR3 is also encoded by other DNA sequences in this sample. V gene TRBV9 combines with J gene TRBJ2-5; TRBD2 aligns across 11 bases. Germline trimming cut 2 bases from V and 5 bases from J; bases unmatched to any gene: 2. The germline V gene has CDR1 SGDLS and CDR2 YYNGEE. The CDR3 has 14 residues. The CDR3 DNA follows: TGTGCCAGCAGCGTCGGACTAGCGGGCGAGACCCAGTACTTC. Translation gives CASSVGLAGETQYF.

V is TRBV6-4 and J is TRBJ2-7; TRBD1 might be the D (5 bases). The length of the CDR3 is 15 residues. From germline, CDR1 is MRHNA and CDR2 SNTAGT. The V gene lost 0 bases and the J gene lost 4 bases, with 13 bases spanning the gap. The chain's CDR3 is CASSDSAGPHYEQYV. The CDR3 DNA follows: TGTGCCAGCAGTGACTCGGCAGGGCCTCATTACGAGCAGTACGTC.

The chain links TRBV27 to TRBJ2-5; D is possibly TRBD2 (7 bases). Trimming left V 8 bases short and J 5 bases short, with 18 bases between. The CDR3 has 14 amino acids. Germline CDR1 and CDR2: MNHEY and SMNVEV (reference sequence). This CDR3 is CASRGAGVGETQYF. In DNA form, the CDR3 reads TGTGCCAGCCGGGGGGCGGGAGTGGGCGAGACCCAGTACTTC.

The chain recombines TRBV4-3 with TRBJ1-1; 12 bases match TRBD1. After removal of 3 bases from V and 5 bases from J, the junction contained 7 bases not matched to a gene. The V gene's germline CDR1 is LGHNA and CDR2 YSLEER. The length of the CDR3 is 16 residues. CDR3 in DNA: TGCGCCAGCAGCCACGGGACAGGGGGCGCAGATACTGAAGCTTTCTTT. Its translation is CASSHGTGGADTEAFF.

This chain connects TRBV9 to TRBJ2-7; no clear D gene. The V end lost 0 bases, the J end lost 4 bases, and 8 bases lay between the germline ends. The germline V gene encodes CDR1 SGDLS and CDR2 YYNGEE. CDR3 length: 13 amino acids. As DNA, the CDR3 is TGTGCCAGCAGCGTAGTCCCAGATTACGAGCAGTACTTC. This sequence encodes CASSVVPDYEQYF.

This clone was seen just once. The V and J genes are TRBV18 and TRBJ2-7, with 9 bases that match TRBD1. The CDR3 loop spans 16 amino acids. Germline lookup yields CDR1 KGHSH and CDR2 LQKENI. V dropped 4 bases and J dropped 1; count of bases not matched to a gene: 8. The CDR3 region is CASSLGSGQGSYEQYF. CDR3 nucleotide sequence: TGTGCCAGCTCACTAGGATCGGGACAGGGTTCCTACGAGCAGTACTTC.

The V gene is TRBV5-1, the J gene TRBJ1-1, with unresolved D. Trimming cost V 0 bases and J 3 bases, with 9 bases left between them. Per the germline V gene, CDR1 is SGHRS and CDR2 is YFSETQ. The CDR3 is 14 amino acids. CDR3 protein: CASSLAGKDTEAFF. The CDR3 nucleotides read TGCGCCAGCAGCTTGGCCGGGAAGGACACTGAAGCTTTCTTT.

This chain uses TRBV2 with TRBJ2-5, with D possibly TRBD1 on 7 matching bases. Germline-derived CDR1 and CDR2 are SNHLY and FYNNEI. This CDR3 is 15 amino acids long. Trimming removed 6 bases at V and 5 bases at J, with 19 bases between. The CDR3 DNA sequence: TGTGCCAGCAGCGCGGGACAGAGGGCCGGGGAGACCCAGTACTTC. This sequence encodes CASSAGQRAGETQYF.

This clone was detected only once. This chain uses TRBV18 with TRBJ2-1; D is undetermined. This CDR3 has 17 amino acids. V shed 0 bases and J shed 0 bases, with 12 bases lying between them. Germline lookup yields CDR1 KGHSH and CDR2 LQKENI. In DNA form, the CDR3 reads TGTGCCAGCTCACCACCTGTGAAAGCCGACTCCTACAATGAGCAGTTCTTC. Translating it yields CASSPPVKADSYNEQFF.

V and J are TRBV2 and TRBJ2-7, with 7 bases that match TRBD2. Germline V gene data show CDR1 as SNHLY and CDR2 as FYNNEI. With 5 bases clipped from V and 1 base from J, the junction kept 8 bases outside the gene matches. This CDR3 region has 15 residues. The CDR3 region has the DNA TGTGCCAGCAGTCCCAGCGGGGTAACGTCCTACGAGCAGTACTTC. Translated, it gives CASSPSGVTSYEQYF.

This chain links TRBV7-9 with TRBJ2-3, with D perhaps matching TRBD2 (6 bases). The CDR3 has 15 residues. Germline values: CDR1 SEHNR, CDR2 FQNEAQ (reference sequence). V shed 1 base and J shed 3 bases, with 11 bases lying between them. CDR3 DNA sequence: TGTGCCAGCAGCTTAGTAGGAGGGTGGACAGATACGCAGTATTTT. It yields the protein CASSLVGGWTDTQYF.

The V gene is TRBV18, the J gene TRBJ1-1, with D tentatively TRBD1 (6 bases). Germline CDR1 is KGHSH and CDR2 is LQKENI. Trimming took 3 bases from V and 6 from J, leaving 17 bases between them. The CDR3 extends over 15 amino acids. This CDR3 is CASSPERGGGPEAFF. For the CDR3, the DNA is TGTGCCAGCTCACCGGAGCGAGGGGGTGGGCCTGAAGCTTTCTTT.

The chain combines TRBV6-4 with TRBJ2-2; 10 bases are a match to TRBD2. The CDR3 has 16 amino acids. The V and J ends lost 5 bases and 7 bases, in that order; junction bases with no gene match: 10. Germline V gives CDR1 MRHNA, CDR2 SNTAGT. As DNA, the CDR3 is TGTGCCAGCAGTCTCCTAGCGGGGGTCACCTACGGGGAGCTGTTTTTT. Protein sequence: CASSLLAGVTYGELFF.

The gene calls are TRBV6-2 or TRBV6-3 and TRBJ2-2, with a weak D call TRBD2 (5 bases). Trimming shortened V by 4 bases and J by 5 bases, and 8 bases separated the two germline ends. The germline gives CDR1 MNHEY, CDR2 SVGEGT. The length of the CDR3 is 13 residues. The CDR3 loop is CASSSTRTGELFF. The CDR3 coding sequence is TGTGCCAGCAGTTCTACTAGAACCGGGGAGCTGTTTTTT.

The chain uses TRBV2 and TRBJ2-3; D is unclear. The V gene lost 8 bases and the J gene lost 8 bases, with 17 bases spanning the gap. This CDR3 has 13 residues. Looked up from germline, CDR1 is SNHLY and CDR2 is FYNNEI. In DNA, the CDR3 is TGTGCCAGCCTTGGAGTGTTGGTTGGTACGCAGTATTTT. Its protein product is CASLGVLVGTQYF.

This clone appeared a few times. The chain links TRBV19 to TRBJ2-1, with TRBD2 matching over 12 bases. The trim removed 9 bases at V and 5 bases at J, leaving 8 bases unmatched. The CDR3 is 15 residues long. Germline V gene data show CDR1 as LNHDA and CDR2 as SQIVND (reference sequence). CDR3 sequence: CASTRTSGKDNEQFF. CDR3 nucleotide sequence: TGTGCCAGCACCCGGACTAGCGGGAAAGACAATGAGCAGTTCTTC.